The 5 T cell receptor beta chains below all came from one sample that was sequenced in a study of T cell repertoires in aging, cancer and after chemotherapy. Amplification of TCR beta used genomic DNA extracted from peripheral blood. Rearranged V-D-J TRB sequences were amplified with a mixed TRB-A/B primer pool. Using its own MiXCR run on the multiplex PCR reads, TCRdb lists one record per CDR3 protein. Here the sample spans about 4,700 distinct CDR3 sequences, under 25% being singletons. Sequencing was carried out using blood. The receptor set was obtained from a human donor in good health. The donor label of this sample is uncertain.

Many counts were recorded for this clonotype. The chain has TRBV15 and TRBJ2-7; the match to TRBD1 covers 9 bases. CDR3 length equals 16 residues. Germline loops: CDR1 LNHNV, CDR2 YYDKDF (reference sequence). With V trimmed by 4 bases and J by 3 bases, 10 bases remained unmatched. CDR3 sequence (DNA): TGTGCCACCAGCAAGCAGGGACAGGGAGGATTCTACGAGCAGTACTTC. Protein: CATSKQGQGGFYEQYF.

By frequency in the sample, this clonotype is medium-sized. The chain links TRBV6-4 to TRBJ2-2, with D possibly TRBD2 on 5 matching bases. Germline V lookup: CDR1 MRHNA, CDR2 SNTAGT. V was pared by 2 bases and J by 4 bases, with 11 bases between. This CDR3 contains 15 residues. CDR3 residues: CASSDDPGGTGELFF. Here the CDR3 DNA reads TGTGCCAGCAGTGACGACCCCGGAGGCACCGGGGAGCTGTTTTTT.

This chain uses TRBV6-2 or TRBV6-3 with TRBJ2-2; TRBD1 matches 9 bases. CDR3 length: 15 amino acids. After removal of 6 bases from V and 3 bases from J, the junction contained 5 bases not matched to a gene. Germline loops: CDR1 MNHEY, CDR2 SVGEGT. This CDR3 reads CASRRTGEHTGELFF. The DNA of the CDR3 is TGTGCCAGCAGGAGGACAGGGGAACACACCGGGGAGCTGTTTTTT.

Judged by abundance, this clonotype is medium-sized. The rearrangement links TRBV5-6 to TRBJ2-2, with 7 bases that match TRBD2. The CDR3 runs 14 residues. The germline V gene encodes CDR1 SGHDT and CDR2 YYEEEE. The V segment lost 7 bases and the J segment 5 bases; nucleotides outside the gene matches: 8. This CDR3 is CASGSGGNTGELFF. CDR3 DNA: TGTGCCAGCGGATCCGGGGGGAATACCGGGGAGCTGTTTTTT.

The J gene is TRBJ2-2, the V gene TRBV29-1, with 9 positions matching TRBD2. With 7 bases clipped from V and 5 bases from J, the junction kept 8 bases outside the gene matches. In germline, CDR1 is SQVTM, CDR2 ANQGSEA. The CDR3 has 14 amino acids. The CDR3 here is CSGRGRDGTGELFF. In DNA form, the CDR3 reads TGCAGCGGTCGCGGGAGGGACGGGACCGGGGAGCTGTTTTTT.